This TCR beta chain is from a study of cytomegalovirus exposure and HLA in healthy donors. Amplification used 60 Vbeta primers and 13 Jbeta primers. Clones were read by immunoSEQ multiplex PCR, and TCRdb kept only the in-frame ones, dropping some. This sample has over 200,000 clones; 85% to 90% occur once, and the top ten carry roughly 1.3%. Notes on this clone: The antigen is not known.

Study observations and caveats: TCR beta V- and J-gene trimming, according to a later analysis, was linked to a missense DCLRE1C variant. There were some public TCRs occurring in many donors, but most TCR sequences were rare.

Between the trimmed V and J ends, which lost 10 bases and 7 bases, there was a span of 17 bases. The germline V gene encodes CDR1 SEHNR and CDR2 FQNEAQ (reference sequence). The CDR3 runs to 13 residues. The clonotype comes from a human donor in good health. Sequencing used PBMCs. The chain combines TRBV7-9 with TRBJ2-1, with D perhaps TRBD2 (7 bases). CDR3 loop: CATRGGAQNEQFF. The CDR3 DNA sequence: TGTGCCACTAGGGGGGGGGCCCAAAATGAGCAGTTCTTC.